The next 16 T cell receptor beta chains were all read from a single sample in a study of CD8 T cells in ankylosing spondylitis (dated 2017 in TCRdb). What the study reported, not specific to this receptor: Blood from ankylosing spondylitis patients appeared to be characterized by a TCR beta motif composed of roughly eight highly homologous amino acid variants.

Library prep was done by 5' RACE. Data came from an Illumina HiSeq 2500. TCRdb redid the processing of the public reads, applying fastp at Q25 and MiXCR, and retained in-frame beta chains. Here each entry gathers all rows of one CDR3 protein and keeps the most common genes and DNA. The sample includes some 700,000 distinct CDR3 sequences, with around 20% observed a single time. The leading ten clones occupy about 20% of the sample. No cognate antigen is known for these TCRs. Material for sequencing was blood, either unsorted or a sorted T cell fraction (not recorded which). These receptors were obtained from a male donor with ankylosing spondylitis.

This clonotype has ten or more counts. The chain recombines TRBV7-2 with TRBJ2-5, with D hard to call. The length of the CDR3 is 16 residues. The V end was cut by 2 bases, the J end by 4 bases, with 17 bases between. From germline, CDR1 is SGHTA and CDR2 FQGNSA. As DNA, the CDR3 is TGTGCCAGCAGCTTAATGCGGATTCCAGTTGGAGAGACCCAGTACTTC. Translated, it gives CASSLMRIPVGETQYF. The whole variable domain, remainder taken from reference TRBV7-2 and TRBJ2-5, is GAGVSQSPSNKVTEKGKDVELRCDPISGHTALYWYRQSLGQGLEFLIYFQGNSAPDKSGLPSDRFSAERTGGSVSTLTIQRTQQEDSAVYLCASSLMRIPVGETQYFGPGTRLLVL.

This clonotype showed up just once. This chain connects TRBV29-1 to TRBJ2-5, with D uncertain. The V end was cut by 1 base, the J end by 2 bases, with 8 bases between. The CDR3 contains 13 residues. Germline-derived CDR1 and CDR2 are SQVTM and ANQGSEA. CDR3 in amino acids: CSVEGQLQETQYF. The CDR3 DNA is TGCAGCGTTGAAGGGCAGCTACAAGAGACCCAGTACTTC. The full variable domain, completed using reference TRBV29-1 and TRBJ2-5, is SAVISQKPSRDICQRGTSLTIQCQVDSQVTMMFWYRQQPGQSLTLIATANQGSEATYESGFVIDKFPISRPNLTFSTLTVSNMSPEDSSIYLCSVEGQLQETQYFGPGTRLLVL.

V is TRBV24-1 and J is TRBJ2-1; D is perhaps TRBD1 (6 bases). The CDR3 extends over 16 amino acids. Germline V gene data show CDR1 as KGHDR and CDR2 as SFDVKD. Deletions cut 4 bases from V and 2 bases from J, with 14 bases between. CDR3 bases: TGTGCCACCAGTGACCGGGACACCCGAGCCTACAATGAGCAGTTCTTC. Translating it yields CATSDRDTRAYNEQFF.

This clonotype has a handful of counts. The chain recombines TRBV21-1 with TRBJ1-2; the table calls TRBD1, which could not be checked here. TRBV21-1 is deemed a pseudogene. This CDR3 contains 13 residues. In nucleotides, the CDR3 is TGTGCCAGCACCCTAGACAGGGTCTATGGCTACACCTTC. Residues: CASTLDRVYGYTF.

The chain employs TRBV11-3 and TRBJ2-1; 11 nucleotides agree with TRBD2. V trimming: 5 bases; J trimming: 4 bases; junction bases outside the gene matches: 7. The CDR3 totals 16 residues. Germline V gives CDR1 SGHNT, CDR2 YENEEA. CDR3 residues: CASSVLAGGYYNEQFF. CDR3 DNA sequence: TGTGCCAGCAGCGTCCTAGCGGGGGGTTATTACAATGAGCAGTTCTTC.

This clonotype was observed at least ten times. The V and J genes are TRBV12-3 or TRBV12-4 and TRBJ2-5; 8 positions agree with TRBD2. Trimming at V came to 6 bases and at J to 5 bases, leaving 8 bases not matched to a gene. CDR3 length equals 14 residues. The CDR3 here is CASRAGTRKETQYF. The CDR3 nucleotides read TGTGCCAGCAGAGCCGGGACTAGAAAGGAGACCCAGTACTTC.

The chain links TRBV29-1 to TRBJ2-7; no reliable D call. There are 13 residues in the CDR3. Germline loops: CDR1 SQVTM, CDR2 ANQGSEA. V was clipped by 4 bases and J by 4 bases, with 14 bases between them. The CDR3: CSVAASLWYEQYF. The CDR3 DNA sequence: TGCAGCGTTGCGGCGTCTTTATGGTACGAGCAGTACTTC.

This clonotype has more than one count but fewer than ten. The chain carries TRBV27 and TRBJ1-2; 10 nucleotides agree with TRBD1. Germline trimming cut 1 base from V and 4 bases from J; bases unmatched to any gene: 9. Germline V gene lookup returns CDR1 MNHEY and CDR2 SMNVEV (reference sequence). The CDR3 contains 17 residues. The CDR3 spells CASSLFGQGVPFYGYTF. The CDR3 DNA is TGTGCCAGCAGTTTATTCGGACAGGGGGTACCCTTCTATGGCTACACCTTC.

This clonotype was counted once. The genes are TRBV4-1 and TRBJ2-3; TRBD2 matches at 13 bases. Germline values: CDR1 MGHRA, CDR2 YSYEKL. V gave up 8 bases and J gave up 3 bases; unmatched junction bases: 2. The CDR3 has 14 amino acids. CDR3 sequence reads: CASGTSGATDTQYF. Written as DNA, the CDR3 is TGCGCCAGCGGGACTAGCGGGGCGACAGATACGCAGTATTTT.

In this sample, this clonotype turned up a few times. CDR3 amino acids: CSAAGGGGTEAFF. DNA for the CDR3: TGCAGTGCTGCTGGCGGGGGCGGCACTGAAGCTTTCTTT. The chain employs TRBV20-1 and TRBJ1-1; TRBD1 might be the D (6 bases). The CDR3 totals 13 residues. Germline loops: CDR1 DFQATT, CDR2 SNEGSKA (reference sequence). The ends were cut back, 5 bases at V and 4 bases at J, with 14 bases in the middle.

This clonotype appeared a few times. The chain employs TRBV12-3 or TRBV12-4 and TRBJ1-6; D may be TRBD1 (6 bases). The CDR3 consists of 14 residues. Trimming took 4 bases from V and 4 from J, leaving 8 bases between them. The CDR3 DNA sequence: TGTGCCAGCAGTTCAGGGGCATATAATTCACCCCTCCACTTT. Translating gives CASSSGAYNSPLHF.

This clonotype has more than one count but fewer than ten. The chain combines TRBV10-1 with TRBJ2-7; 7 bases are a match to TRBD1. V gave up 4 bases and J gave up 5 bases; unmatched junction bases: 2. The CDR3 extends over 12 amino acids. The germline CDR1 and CDR2 sequences are WNHNN and SYGVQD (reference sequence). The CDR3 DNA reads as TGCGCCAGCAGTGCGGACAGGCACGAGCAGTACTTC. Its protein is CASSADRHEQYF.

This clonotype was found many times. V gene TRBV3-1 combines with J gene TRBJ2-5; 7 bases map to TRBD1. This CDR3 has 12 amino acids. The V gene's germline CDR1 is LGHDT and CDR2 YNNKEL (reference sequence). Trimming cost V 6 bases and J 2 bases; bases outside gene matches: 0. The CDR3 bases are TGTGCCAGCAGGGGACAGCAAGAGACCCAGTACTTC. This encodes CASRGQQETQYF.

This clonotype was seen a handful of times. This chain joins TRBV15 and TRBJ2-3; 7 bases agree with TRBD1. The CDR3 length is 16 residues. CDR1 and CDR2 (germline): LNHNV, YYDKDF (reference sequence). J was trimmed by 4 bases and V by 8 bases; bases with no gene match: 15. The CDR3 region has the DNA TGTGCCACCGGCCGCAGATACAGGGGTATGGCAGATACGCAGTATTTT. Residues: CATGRRYRGMADTQYF.

The chain links TRBV29-1 to TRBJ2-1; D not resolved. The V gene's germline CDR1 is SQVTM and CDR2 ANQGSEA. This CDR3 is built from 14 residues. The V gene lost 5 bases and the J gene lost 9 bases, with 20 bases spanning the gap. The CDR3, as DNA: TGCAGCGTTAACCCGGAAAACACAGACGCTGAGCAGTTCTTC. Its protein is CSVNPENTDAEQFF.

This clonotype was counted between two and nine times. The chain is built from TRBV9 and TRBJ2-7; no clear D. Trimming took off 3 bases at V and 3 bases at J, with 7 bases between the two ends. Looked up from germline, CDR1 is SGDLS and CDR2 is YYNGEE. The CDR3 is made up of 12 amino acids. The CDR3 here is CASSASDYEQYF. The CDR3 bases are TGTGCCAGCAGCGCCTCAGACTACGAGCAGTACTTC.